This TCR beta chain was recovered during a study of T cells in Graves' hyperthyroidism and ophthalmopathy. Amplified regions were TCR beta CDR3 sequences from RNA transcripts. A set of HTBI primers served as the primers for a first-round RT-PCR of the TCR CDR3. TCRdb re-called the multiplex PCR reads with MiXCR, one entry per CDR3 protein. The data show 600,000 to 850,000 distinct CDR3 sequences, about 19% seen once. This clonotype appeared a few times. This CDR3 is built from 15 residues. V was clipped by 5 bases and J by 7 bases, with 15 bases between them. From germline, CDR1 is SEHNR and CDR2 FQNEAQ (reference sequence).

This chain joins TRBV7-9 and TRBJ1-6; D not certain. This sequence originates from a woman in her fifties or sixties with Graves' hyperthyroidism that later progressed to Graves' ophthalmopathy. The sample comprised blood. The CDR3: CASSPWTEENSPLHF. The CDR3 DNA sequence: TGTGCCAGCAGCCCATGGACGGAAGAGAATTCACCCCTCCACTTT.